A single T cell receptor (beta chain) is shown here with its context. What it binds is not known. The sample belongs to a study of OX40 agonist ivuxolimab in advanced cancers. Study in general: Patients assigned to dose escalation were diagnosed with hepatocellular carcinoma, melanoma, renal cell or head and neck cancer. Participants could have had prior anti-PD-1, anti-PD-L1 or anti-CTLA-4 therapy, and approximately 40% had some.

Study-level points and caveats: Certain nonresponding patients likewise had low normalized T-cell clonal expansion.

With autoimmune disease history or systemic immunosuppression, patients were excluded. Sequencing was performed with immunoSEQ multiplex PCR; in TCRdb, only in-frame clones are kept and a portion is missing. The data hold around 72,000 clones, with over 75% observed a single time. The specimen comprised CD4+ or CD8+ T cells sorted from blood, sampled in a trial of the OX40 agonist ivuxolimab. The clonotype comes from an adult with an advanced solid tumor such as melanoma, head and neck, liver or kidney cancer.

The CDR3 DNA reads as TGTGCCAGCAGCTTGATGGGGGCGAGGGGCTACACCTTC. Its translation: CASSLMGARGYTF. This sequence joins TRBV5-4 and TRBJ1-2; possibly TRBD1 for D (6 bases). Deletions cut 1 base from V and 8 bases from J, with 12 bases between. The germline gives CDR1 SGHNT, CDR2 YYREEE (reference sequence). The CDR3 loop spans 13 amino acids.